This TCR beta chain was recovered during a study of blood T cell repertoires in COVID-19. In the study's own analysis: Amplification of reference gene primers was used by the study to estimate nucleated cell counts. Libraries were prepared by immunoSEQ multiplex PCR; TCRdb keeps only in-frame clonotypes and omits some of them. V and J calls and clone size follow that table, whereas D and trimming were derived from the DNA. The repertoire has 150,000 to 200,000 clones, 65% to 90% of them found once; the top ten carry over 7%. Germline V gives CDR1 LGHNA, CDR2 YSLEER. V lost 0 bases and J lost 0; bases outside the gene matches: 4. The CDR3 extends over 17 amino acids.

Input material: peripheral blood. V gene TRBV4-3 combines with J gene TRBJ1-3; TRBD1 aligns across 8 bases. The sequence derives from a man aged 50-60 years with active or convalescent COVID-19. CDR3 in DNA: TGCGCCAGCAGCCAAGATTTGGACAGGGCCTCTGGAAACACCATATATTTT. Translating gives CASSQDLDRASGNTIYF.